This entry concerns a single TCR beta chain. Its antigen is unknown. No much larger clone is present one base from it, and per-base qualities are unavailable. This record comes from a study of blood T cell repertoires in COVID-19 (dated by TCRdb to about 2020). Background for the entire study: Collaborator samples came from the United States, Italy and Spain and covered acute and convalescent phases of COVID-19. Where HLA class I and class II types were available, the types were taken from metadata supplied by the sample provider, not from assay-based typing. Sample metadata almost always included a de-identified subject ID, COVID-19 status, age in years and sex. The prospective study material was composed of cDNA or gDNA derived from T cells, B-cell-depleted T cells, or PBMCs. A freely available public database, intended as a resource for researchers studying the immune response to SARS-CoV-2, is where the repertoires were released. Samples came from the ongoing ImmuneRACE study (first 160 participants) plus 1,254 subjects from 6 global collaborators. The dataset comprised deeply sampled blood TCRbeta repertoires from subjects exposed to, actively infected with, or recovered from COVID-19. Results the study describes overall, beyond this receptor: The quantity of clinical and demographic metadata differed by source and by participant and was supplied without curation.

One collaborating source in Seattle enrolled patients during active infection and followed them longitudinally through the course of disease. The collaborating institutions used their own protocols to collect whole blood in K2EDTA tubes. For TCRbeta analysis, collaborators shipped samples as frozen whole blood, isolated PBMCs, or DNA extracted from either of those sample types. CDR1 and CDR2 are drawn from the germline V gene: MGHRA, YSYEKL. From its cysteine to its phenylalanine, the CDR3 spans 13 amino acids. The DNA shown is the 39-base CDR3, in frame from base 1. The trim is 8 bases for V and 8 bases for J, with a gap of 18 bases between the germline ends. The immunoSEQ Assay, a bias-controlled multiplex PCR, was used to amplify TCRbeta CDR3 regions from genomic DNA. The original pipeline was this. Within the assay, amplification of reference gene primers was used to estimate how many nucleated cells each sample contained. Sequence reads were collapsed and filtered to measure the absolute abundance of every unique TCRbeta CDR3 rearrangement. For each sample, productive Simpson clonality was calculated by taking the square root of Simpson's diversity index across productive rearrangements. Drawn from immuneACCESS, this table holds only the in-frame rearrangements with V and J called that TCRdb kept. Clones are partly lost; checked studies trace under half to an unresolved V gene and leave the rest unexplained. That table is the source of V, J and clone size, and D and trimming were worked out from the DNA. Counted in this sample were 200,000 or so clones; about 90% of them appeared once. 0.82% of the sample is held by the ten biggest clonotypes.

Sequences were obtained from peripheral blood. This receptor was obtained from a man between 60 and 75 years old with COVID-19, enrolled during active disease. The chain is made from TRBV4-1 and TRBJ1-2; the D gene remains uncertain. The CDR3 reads CASASPGGTGYTF. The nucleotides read TGCGCCAGCGCTAGCCCCGGCGGAACGGGCTACACCTTC.